This entry describes one T cell receptor beta chain. Its antigen is currently unknown. The data were taken from a study of graft-versus-host responses after intestinal transplantation. Study context: Transplantation in recipients was multivisceral, liver-intestinal, or isolated intestinal. General observations from the study: Recipient-marrow GvH clones were detected, some having first appeared in ileum or blood. In patients with graft-donor T cell macrochimerism, allograft graft-versus-host to host-versus-graft clonal ratios were high.

The data were produced by immunoSEQ multiplex PCR, yet TCRdb's version contains in-frame clones alone and is incomplete. Among some 130,000 clones, roughly 92% were seen once, and the ten largest hold approximately 0.17%. The sequencing used unstimulated CD4+ T cells sorted from spleen or lymph node cells, collected before intestinal transplant. The receptor comes from a human donor who received an intestinal transplant.

The DNA for the CDR3 is TGTGCCAGCTCACCAATAGGGCTCGGACAGGGACAATTTTTTGGCTACACCTTC. This codes for CASSPIGLGQGQFFGYTF. The V and J genes are TRBV18 and TRBJ1-2; TRBD1 matches at 8 bases. The V and J ends lost 2 bases and 7 bases, in that order; junction bases with no gene match: 18. CDR3 length: 18 residues. The germline V gene has CDR1 KGHSH and CDR2 LQKENI.